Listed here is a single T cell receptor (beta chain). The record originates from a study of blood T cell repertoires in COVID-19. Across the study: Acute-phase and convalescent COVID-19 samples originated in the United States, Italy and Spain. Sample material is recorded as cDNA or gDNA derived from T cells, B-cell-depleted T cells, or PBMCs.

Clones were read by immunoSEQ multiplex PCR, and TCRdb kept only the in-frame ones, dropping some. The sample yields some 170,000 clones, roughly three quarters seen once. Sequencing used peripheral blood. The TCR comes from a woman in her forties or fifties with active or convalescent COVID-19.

The CDR3 loop is CASSTSTGHNTQPQHF. The CDR3 DNA is TGTGCCAGTAGTACCTCGACAGGGCACAATACTCAGCCCCAGCATTTT. The chain combines TRBV19 with TRBJ1-5; 7 nucleotides align to TRBD1. The CDR3 is 16 residues long. Losses at the gene ends were 4 bases for V and 6 bases for J; bases not matched to a gene: 12. Germline V lookup: CDR1 LNHDA, CDR2 SQIVND (reference sequence).